This is a list of T cell receptor beta chains from one sample in a study of cytomegalovirus exposure and HLA in healthy donors. The assay was immunoSEQ multiplex PCR, and TCRdb's table has in-frame clones only and misses some. This sample has 90,000 to 110,000 clones; approximately 90% occur once, and the top ten carry roughly 4%. Sequencing was performed on PBMCs. All receptors come from a woman in her late teens or twenties in good health and CMV-seropositive. The CDR3 runs from the conserved cysteine through the conserved F or W. The D gene is left open where the match is weak. Expanded clones get a size class; other rows say once, few or many, or leave the size out.

V gene: TRBV5-1
J gene: TRBJ1-4
D gene: NA
clone size: NA
CDR3 protein: CASSPDRSGEKLFF
CDR3 DNA: TGCGCCAGCAGCCCCGACAGGTCCGGTGAAAAACTGTTTTTT

V gene: TRBV5-6
J gene: TRBJ2-2
D gene: NA
clone size: many
CDR3 protein: CASTGGGGTNTGELFF
CDR3 DNA: TGTGCCAGCACCGGAGGGGGAGGGACGAACACCGGGGAGCTGTTTTTT

V gene: TRBV6-5
J gene: TRBJ2-7
D gene: TRBD2
clone size: NA
CDR3 protein: CASSYWSSGEGEQYF
CDR3 DNA: TGTGCCAGCAGTTACTGGTCTAGCGGTGAGGGAGAGCAGTACTTC

V gene: TRBV15
J gene: TRBJ1-5
D gene: NA
clone size: NA
CDR3 protein: CATSNGGNQPQHF
CDR3 DNA: TGTGCCACCAGCAATGGAGGCAATCAGCCCCAGCATTTT

V gene: TRBV11-3
J gene: TRBJ2-7
D gene: TRBD2
clone size: NA
CDR3 protein: CASSAYRLAGGRGSYEQYF
CDR3 DNA: TGTGCCAGCAGCGCGTACCGACTAGCGGGGGGCCGAGGCTCCTACGAGCAGTACTTC

V gene: TRBV18
J gene: TRBJ1-1
D gene: TRBD1
clone size: NA
CDR3 protein: CASSPDRDEAFF
CDR3 DNA: TGTGCCAGCTCACCGGACAGGGATGAAGCTTTCTTT

V gene: TRBV7-6
J gene: TRBJ2-1
D gene: TRBD1
clone size: NA
CDR3 protein: CASSLWGTGSNEQFF
CDR3 DNA: TGTGCCAGCAGCTTATGGGGGACAGGGTCGAATGAGCAGTTCTTC

V gene: TRBV28
J gene: TRBJ2-7
D gene: NA
clone size: NA
CDR3 protein: CATSVRHRRYEQYF
CDR3 DNA: TGTGCCACTTCAGTTCGACACAGACGCTACGAGCAGTACTTC

V gene: TRBV19
J gene: TRBJ2-7
D gene: NA
clone size: NA
CDR3 protein: CASSPMQNSYEQYF
CDR3 DNA: TGTGCCAGTAGTCCCATGCAGAATTCCTACGAGCAGTACTTC

V gene: TRBV4-2
J gene: TRBJ2-7
D gene: TRBD2
clone size: NA
CDR3 protein: CASSQASGGADEQYF
CDR3 DNA: TGTGCCAGCAGCCAAGCTAGCGGGGGGGCCGACGAGCAGTACTTC

V gene: TRBV19
J gene: TRBJ1-6
D gene: NA
clone size: NA
CDR3 protein: CASSIQTDSPLHF
CDR3 DNA: TGTGCCAGTAGTATCCAGACAGATTCACCCCTCCACTTT

V gene: TRBV4-2
J gene: TRBJ1-5
D gene: NA
clone size: NA
CDR3 protein: CASSPDRNLGQPQHF
CDR3 DNA: TGTGCCAGCAGCCCCGACAGGAACCTGGGTCAGCCCCAGCATTTT

V gene: TRBV27
J gene: TRBJ2-7
D gene: NA
clone size: once
CDR3 protein: CASSLSGLPYEQYF
CDR3 DNA: TGTGCCAGCAGTTTGTCAGGCCTCCCCTACGAGCAGTACTTC

V gene: TRBV5-1
J gene: TRBJ1-1
D gene: TRBD1
clone size: NA
CDR3 protein: CASSVGQGAWAEAFF
CDR3 DNA: TGCGCCAGCAGCGTCGGACAGGGGGCTTGGGCTGAAGCTTTCTTT

V gene: TRBV9
J gene: TRBJ1-2
D gene: NA
clone size: once
CDR3 protein: CASSQRPVHSSSYTF
CDR3 DNA: TGTGCCAGCAGCCAACGCCCGGTTCATTCATCGAGCTACACCTTC

V gene: TRBV5-4
J gene: TRBJ2-7
D gene: NA
clone size: few
CDR3 protein: CASSGIRGRAYEQYF
CDR3 DNA: TGTGCCAGCAGCGGAATCAGGGGTAGAGCCTACGAGCAGTACTTC

V gene: TRBV7-9
J gene: TRBJ1-2
D gene: TRBD1
clone size: NA
CDR3 protein: CASSYLTGGAGQLGDGYTF
CDR3 DNA: TGTGCCAGCAGTTATCTGACAGGGGGCGCTGGGCAATTGGGTGATGGCTACACCTTC

V gene: TRBV5-4
J gene: TRBJ1-3
D gene: NA
clone size: NA
CDR3 protein: CASSLQGQSSGNTIYF
CDR3 DNA: TGTGCCAGCAGCCTTCAAGGACAGAGCTCTGGAAACACCATATATTTT

V gene: TRBV5-6
J gene: TRBJ2-7
D gene: TRBD2
clone size: NA
CDR3 protein: CASSFPGGAASPVDEQYF
CDR3 DNA: TGTGCCAGCAGCTTCCCCGGGGGGGCCGCAAGCCCCGTTGACGAGCAGTACTTC

V gene: TRBV5-4
J gene: TRBJ2-5
D gene: TRBD2
clone size: NA
CDR3 protein: CASSLSLAGGGETQYF
CDR3 DNA: TGTGCCAGCAGCTTGTCCCTAGCGGGCGGCGGGGAGACCCAGTACTTC

V gene: TRBV7-2
J gene: TRBJ2-1
D gene: TRBD2
clone size: NA
CDR3 protein: CASSQTSGTWQFF
CDR3 DNA: TGTGCCAGCAGCCAAACTAGCGGGACCTGGCAGTTCTTC

V gene: TRBV7-9
J gene: TRBJ2-2
D gene: TRBD2
clone size: NA
CDR3 protein: CASSLVGLAGPNTGELFF
CDR3 DNA: TGTGCCAGCAGCTTAGTTGGACTAGCGGGGCCCAACACCGGGGAGCTGTTTTTT

V gene: TRBV6-1
J gene: TRBJ1-1
D gene: NA
clone size: few
CDR3 protein: CASSRTREAFF
CDR3 DNA: TGTGCCAGCAGCCGGACAAGGGAAGCTTTCTTT

V gene: TRBV6-4
J gene: TRBJ2-3
D gene: TRBD1
clone size: few
CDR3 protein: CASSGQGSTDTQYF
CDR3 DNA: TGTGCCAGCAGTGGACAGGGGAGCACAGATACGCAGTATTTT

V gene: TRBV7-3
J gene: TRBJ2-5
D gene: TRBD1
clone size: NA
CDR3 protein: CASSHTGGSETQYF
CDR3 DNA: TGTGCCAGCAGCCATACAGGGGGCAGTGAGACCCAGTACTTC

V gene: TRBV12-5
J gene: TRBJ1-1
D gene: NA
clone size: NA
CDR3 protein: CASKRAMNTEAFF
CDR3 DNA: TGTGCTAGTAAGAGGGCCATGAACACTGAAGCTTTCTTT

V gene: TRBV10-1
J gene: TRBJ1-1
D gene: NA
clone size: NA
CDR3 protein: CASSESRGGFAEAFF
CDR3 DNA: TGCGCCAGCAGTGAGTCTCGTGGAGGGTTCGCTGAAGCTTTCTTT

V gene: TRBV2
J gene: TRBJ1-1
D gene: NA
clone size: NA
CDR3 protein: CASSERSFAFF
CDR3 DNA: TGTGCCAGCAGTGAAAGGAGTTTTGCTTTCTTT

V gene: TRBV2
J gene: TRBJ1-4
D gene: NA
clone size: few
CDR3 protein: CASNDQRGTNEKLFF
CDR3 DNA: TGTGCCAGCAATGACCAGCGGGGAACTAATGAAAAACTGTTTTTT

V gene: TRBV13
J gene: TRBJ2-1
D gene: TRBD2
clone size: once
CDR3 protein: CASSLTSGRNNEQFF
CDR3 DNA: TGTGCCAGCAGCTTAACTAGCGGGAGGAACAATGAGCAGTTCTTC

V gene: TRBV30
J gene: TRBJ1-1
D gene: NA
clone size: NA
CDR3 protein: CAFDKSRGTEAFF
CDR3 DNA: TGTGCCTTCGATAAATCCAGGGGCACTGAAGCTTTCTTT

V gene: TRBV2
J gene: TRBJ2-2
D gene: TRBD1
clone size: NA
CDR3 protein: CASSSDRPTGELFF
CDR3 DNA: TGTGCCAGCAGCTCGGACAGGCCCACCGGGGAGCTGTTTTTT

V gene: TRBV5-6
J gene: TRBJ2-5
D gene: TRBD2
clone size: NA
CDR3 protein: CASSRMTSGDQETQYF
CDR3 DNA: TGTGCCAGCAGCAGGATGACTAGCGGAGACCAAGAGACCCAGTACTTC

V gene: TRBV7-2
J gene: TRBJ2-3
D gene: NA
clone size: NA
CDR3 protein: CASSLDGGSTDTQYF
CDR3 DNA: TGTGCCAGCAGCTTAGATGGGGGGAGCACAGATACGCAGTATTTT

V gene: TRBV6-1
J gene: TRBJ2-7
D gene: TRBD2
clone size: NA
CDR3 protein: CASRDLAGVIYEQYF
CDR3 DNA: TGTGCCAGCAGAGACCTAGCGGGAGTAATCTACGAGCAGTACTTC

V gene: TRBV10-3
J gene: TRBJ2-7
D gene: TRBD1
clone size: NA
CDR3 protein: CATIGAGGLREQYF
CDR3 DNA: TGTGCCACCATAGGGGCAGGGGGTCTTAGAGAGCAGTACTTC

V gene: TRBV5-1
J gene: TRBJ2-5
D gene: TRBD1
clone size: few
CDR3 protein: CASSSGQAETQYF
CDR3 DNA: TGCGCCAGCAGCTCAGGACAGGCCGAGACCCAGTACTTC

V gene: TRBV9
J gene: TRBJ2-1
D gene: TRBD1
clone size: NA
CDR3 protein: CASSVRQGAGDEQFF
CDR3 DNA: TGTGCCAGCAGCGTTAGACAGGGGGCGGGTGATGAGCAGTTCTTC

V gene: TRBV6-1
J gene: TRBJ1-4
D gene: TRBD1
clone size: NA
CDR3 protein: CASSVGQGQSEKLFF
CDR3 DNA: TGTGCCAGCAGTGTCGGACAGGGTCAATCGGAAAAACTGTTTTTT

V gene: TRBV11-3
J gene: TRBJ2-1
D gene: TRBD2
clone size: NA
CDR3 protein: CASSSIAGGLAYEQFF
CDR3 DNA: TGTGCCAGCAGCTCTATAGCGGGGGGGCTCGCCTATGAGCAGTTCTTC

V gene: TRBV27
J gene: TRBJ1-2
D gene: TRBD1
clone size: few
CDR3 protein: CASTDPDRGDGYTF
CDR3 DNA: TGTGCCAGCACCGACCCCGACAGGGGAGATGGCTACACCTTC

V gene: TRBV28
J gene: TRBJ1-1
D gene: NA
clone size: NA
CDR3 protein: CASSPQIPNTEAFF
CDR3 DNA: TGTGCCAGCAGTCCACAGATTCCGAACACTGAAGCTTTCTTT